This T cell receptor beta chain was obtained from a study of blood T cell repertoires in COVID-19. Study at large: From the United States, Italy and Spain came samples of acute and convalescent COVID-19. Sources were T cells, B-cell-depleted T cells, or PBMCs; the material itself was cDNA or gDNA.

Source study methods: Nucleated cell number was recorded as an estimate derived from reference gene primer amplification. The table came from immunoSEQ multiplex PCR; TCRdb's copy has only in-frame clones and leaves some out. V and J calls and clone size are as listed in that table; D and trimming were resolved from the DNA. The sample gives about half a million clones, approximately 83% of which show up once; 3.2% is in the top ten. The germline CDR1 and CDR2 sequences are MNHEY and SMNVEV (reference sequence). The V and J ends lost 0 bases and 0 bases respectively, with 7 bases between them. The CDR3 loop spans 15 amino acids.

The clonotype was recovered from a human donor in a cohort sampled during active COVID-19. The chain joins TRBV27 to TRBJ2-3; no definite D call. Sequenced sample: peripheral blood. The CDR3 is CASSLSTYSTDTQYF. The CDR3 coding sequence is TGTGCCAGCAGTTTATCCACCTATAGCACAGATACGCAGTATTTT.